What follows are 13 T cell receptor beta chains derived from one specimen sequenced in a study of patients and donors after allogeneic stem cell transplantation. MiXCR was run by TCRdb on the RT-PCR reads, yielding one entry per CDR3 protein. The sample yields about 90,000 distinct CDR3 sequences, under 50% seen once. The sequenced sample was blood, either unsorted or a sorted T cell fraction (not recorded which). The receptors were sampled from a human donor who was either an allogeneic HSCT recipient or a stem cell or donor lymphocyte infusion donor (not recorded which). It is not recorded whose cells these are; they may come from a transplant donor.

V is TRBV20-1 and J is TRBJ1-1, with a possible D match to TRBD1 (6 bases). V lost 0 bases to trimming and J lost 2 bases, with 13 bases between them. Germline V gene sequence: CDR1 DFQATT, CDR2 SNEGSKA (reference sequence). The CDR3 covers 15 residues. DNA of the CDR3: TGCAGTGCTAGAGACGGAGGGGGAACAAACACTGAAGCTTTCTTT. Amino acid sequence: CSARDGGGTNTEAFF.

The chain has TRBV15 and TRBJ1-2; 11 bases are a match to TRBD1. Germline assignment: CDR1 LNHNV and CDR2 YYDKDF (reference sequence). The J segment lost 4 bases and the V segment lost 1 base, leaving 2 bases of the junction unmatched. This CDR3 has 15 residues. The CDR3 DNA sequence: TGTGCCACCAGCAGAGGGACAGGGGGCTCCTATGGCTACACCTTC. Protein product: CATSRGTGGSYGYTF.

The chain recombines TRBV7-9 with TRBJ1-2; D is unclear. CDR1 and CDR2 (germline): SEHNR, FQNEAQ (reference sequence). The CDR3 has 15 amino acids. Trimming stripped 1 base from V and 0 bases from J, with 9 bases between. The DNA of the CDR3 is TGTGCCAGCAGCTTAGAGGCCGGGCCTAACTATGGCTACACCTTC. Protein: CASSLEAGPNYGYTF.

This clonotype was counted a few times. The V call is TRBV11-2, the J call TRBJ1-1; the D is unclear. Looked up from germline, CDR1 is SGHAT and CDR2 is FQNNGV. The CDR3 length is 13 residues. V was cut by 5 bases and J by 3 bases, with 10 bases left in between. CDR3 nucleotide sequence: TGTGCCAGCAGCCCCCCGGGGTACACTGAAGCTTTCTTT. Amino acids: CASSPPGYTEAFF.

This chain uses TRBV27 with TRBJ1-2, with TRBD1 as a possible D gene (6 bases). V was trimmed by 8 bases and J by 4 bases, leaving 14 bases between them. Germline V CDR1 and CDR2: MNHEY, SMNVEV (reference sequence). There are 13 residues in the CDR3. CDR3 in amino acids: CASGRTGSYGYTF. The CDR3 DNA follows: TGTGCCAGCGGTAGAACAGGGAGCTATGGCTACACCTTC.

This clonotype was observed a few times. This chain joins TRBV20-1 and TRBJ1-1, with TRBD1 as a possible D gene (6 bases). V lost 2 bases and J 8 bases, leaving 9 bases between the germline ends. CDR1 is DFQATT, CDR2 SNEGSKA, per germline (reference sequence). The length of the CDR3 is 11 residues. The CDR3 nucleotides are TGCAGTGCTAGAAAGGACAGAGAAGCTTTCTTT. Amino acids: CSARKDREAFF.

The chain has TRBV2 and TRBJ1-5; D is perhaps TRBD1 (6 bases). The CDR3 is 16 residues long. CDR1 and CDR2 (germline): SNHLY, FYNNEI. The V and J ends lost 8 bases and 1 base respectively, with 18 bases between them. For the CDR3, the DNA is TGTGCCAGCCTTCCGACCGGGACATCGAGCAATCAGCCCCAGCATTTT. This encodes CASLPTGTSSNQPQHF.

The rearrangement links TRBV24-1 to TRBJ2-3; 7 bases align to TRBD2. Germline V lookup: CDR1 KGHDR, CDR2 SFDVKD. V shed 4 bases and J 4 bases; nucleotides not matched to a gene: 4. This CDR3 spans 14 amino acids. The CDR3 loop is CATSDRRESDTQYF. Written as DNA, the CDR3 is TGTGCCACCAGTGACAGGCGGGAGTCAGATACGCAGTATTTT.

This clonotype was counted once. The chain has TRBV19 and TRBJ1-2; D is unclear. Trimming took off 2 bases at V and 1 base at J, with 14 bases between the two ends. Germline assignment: CDR1 LNHDA and CDR2 SQIVND (reference sequence). The CDR3 contains 16 residues. The CDR3 DNA sequence: TGTGCCAGTAGTATAACCCATTCGATGGGTAACTATGGCTACACCTTC. Protein product: CASSITHSMGNYGYTF.

The chain combines TRBV19 with TRBJ1-2; D is unclear. This CDR3 contains 16 residues. The V gene lost 5 bases and the J gene lost 0 bases, with 16 bases spanning the gap. Germline CDR1 LNHDA, CDR2 SQIVND (reference sequence). CDR3 region: CASSLASRVTNYGYTF. DNA for the CDR3: TGTGCCAGTAGTCTCGCATCAAGAGTAACTAACTATGGCTACACCTTC.

This clonotype occurred a few times. This chain links TRBV20-1 with TRBJ1-1; D is possibly TRBD1 (6 bases). CDR3 length: 13 amino acids. Germline values: CDR1 DFQATT, CDR2 SNEGSKA (reference sequence). The V end was cut by 3 bases, the J end by 0 bases, with 8 bases between. In DNA, the CDR3 is TGCAGTGCTAGCAAGGGGGTGAACACTGAAGCTTTCTTT. Protein sequence: CSASKGVNTEAFF.

This chain joins TRBV2 and TRBJ1-2, with unresolved D. Trimming removed 4 bases from V and 7 bases from J, with 19 bases in between. The CDR3 loop spans 15 amino acids. Germline V gene data show CDR1 as SNHLY and CDR2 as FYNNEI. The DNA for the CDR3 is TGTGCCAGCAGTGGCGAATCCGGGCCGTGGGGTGGCTACACCTTC. It yields the protein CASSGESGPWGGYTF.

This clonotype was observed a handful of times. The gene calls are TRBV4-2 and TRBJ1-2; 8 bases are shared with TRBD1. CDR3 size: 15 residues. Unmatched junction bases numbered 8, after V lost 1 base and J lost 7 bases. Germline values: CDR1 LGHNA, CDR2 YNFKEQ. This CDR3 reads CASSQGEQGVGGYTF. The CDR3 region has the DNA TGTGCCAGCAGCCAAGGGGAACAGGGGGTTGGTGGCTACACCTTC.